This T cell receptor beta chain was identified during a study of T cells in Graves' hyperthyroidism and ophthalmopathy. Study findings and constraints: The model forecast ophthalmopathy, anticipating it by a median roughly 6 months before onset.

This clonotype has more than one count but fewer than ten. Its target is unknown. The germline V gene encodes CDR1 SGDLS and CDR2 YYNGEE. J lost 4 bases, V lost 1 base, and 3 bases had no gene match. The CDR3 spans 14 residues. The investigators amplified TCR beta CDR3 regions from RNA transcripts. With the HTBI primer set, the TCR CDR3 went through a first round of RT-PCR. TCRdb called the multiplex PCR reads again in MiXCR, with one record for every CDR3 protein. The data show about 640,000 distinct CDR3 sequences, around 20% seen once. The sequence derives from a man aged 25-45 years with Graves' ophthalmopathy. This chain uses TRBV9 with TRBJ2-3, with 7 bases matching TRBD2. Input material: blood. Written as DNA, the CDR3 is TGTGCCAGCAGCGTAAAGGCGGGAGCAGATACGCAGTATTTT. Translated: CASSVKAGADTQYF.